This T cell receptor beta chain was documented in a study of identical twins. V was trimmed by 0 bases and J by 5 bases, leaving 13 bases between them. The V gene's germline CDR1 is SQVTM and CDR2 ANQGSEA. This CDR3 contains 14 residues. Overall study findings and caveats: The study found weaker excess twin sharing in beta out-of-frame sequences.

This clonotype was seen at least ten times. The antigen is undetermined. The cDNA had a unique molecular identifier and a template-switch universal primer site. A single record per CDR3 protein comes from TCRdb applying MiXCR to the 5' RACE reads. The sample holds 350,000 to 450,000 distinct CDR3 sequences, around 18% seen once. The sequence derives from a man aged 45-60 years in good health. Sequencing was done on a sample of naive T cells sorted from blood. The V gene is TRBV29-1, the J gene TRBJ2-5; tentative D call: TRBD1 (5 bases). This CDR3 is CSVEDPSGLETQYF. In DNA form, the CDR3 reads TGCAGCGTTGAAGATCCTTCAGGGTTGGAGACCCAGTACTTC.